The present TCR beta chain was sequenced within a study of neurological immune-mediated disorders. This clonotype was picked up many times. Its antigen is still unknown. The CDR3 totals 15 residues. The V gene's germline CDR1 is SGHKS and CDR2 YYEKEE (reference sequence). The V end lost 5 bases, the J end lost 10 bases, and 23 bases lay between the germline ends. Regarding the study as a whole: A possible signature appeared as one related-CDR3 cluster, in which phylogenetic grouping placed the repertoires of 18 of 34 multiple sclerosis patients.

The cDNA was synthesized by means of template-switch 5'RACE, which was carried out with 10-nucleotide random UMIs. TCRdb re-called the 5' RACE reads through MiXCR, storing one row per CDR3 protein. The table has about 66,000 distinct CDR3 sequences, nearly 3.5% seen once. The sequenced material came from PBMCs. This receptor was identified in a man aged 35 to 55 with multiple sclerosis. The chain employs TRBV5-5 and TRBJ2-3, with a possible D match to TRBD1 (6 bases). CDR3 coding DNA: TGTGCCAGCAGGTCTGGACTGGGGGCGGGCGGTCCGCAGTATTTT. It specifies CASRSGLGAGGPQYF.